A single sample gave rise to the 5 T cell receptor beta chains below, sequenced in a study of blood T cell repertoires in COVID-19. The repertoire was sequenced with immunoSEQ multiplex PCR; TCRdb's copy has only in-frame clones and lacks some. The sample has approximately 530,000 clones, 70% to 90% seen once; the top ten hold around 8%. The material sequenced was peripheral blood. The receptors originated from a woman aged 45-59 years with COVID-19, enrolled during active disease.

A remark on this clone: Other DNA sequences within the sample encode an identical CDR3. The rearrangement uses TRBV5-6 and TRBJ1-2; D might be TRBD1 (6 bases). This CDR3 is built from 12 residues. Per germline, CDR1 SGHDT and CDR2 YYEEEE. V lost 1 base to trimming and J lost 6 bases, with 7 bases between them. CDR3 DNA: TGTGCCAGCAGCTTGAGGGGGAATGGCTACACCTTC. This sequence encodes CASSLRGNGYTF.

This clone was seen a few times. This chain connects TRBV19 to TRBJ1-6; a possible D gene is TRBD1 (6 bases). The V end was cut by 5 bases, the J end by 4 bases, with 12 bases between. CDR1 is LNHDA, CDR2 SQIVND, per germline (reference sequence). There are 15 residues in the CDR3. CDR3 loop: CASSSWTAYNSPLHF. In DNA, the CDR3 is TGTGCCAGTAGTTCTTGGACAGCTTATAATTCACCCCTCCACTTT.

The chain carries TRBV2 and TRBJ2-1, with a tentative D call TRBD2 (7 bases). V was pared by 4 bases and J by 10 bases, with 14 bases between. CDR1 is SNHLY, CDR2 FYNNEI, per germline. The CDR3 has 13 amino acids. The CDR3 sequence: CASSADGGREQFF. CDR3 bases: TGTGCCAGCAGTGCGGACGGGGGGCGGGAGCAGTTCTTC.

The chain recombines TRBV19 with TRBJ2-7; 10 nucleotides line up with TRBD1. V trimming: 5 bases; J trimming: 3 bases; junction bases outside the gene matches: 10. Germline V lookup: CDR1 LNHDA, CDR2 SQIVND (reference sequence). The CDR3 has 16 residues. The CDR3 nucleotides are TGTGCCAGTAGTCCCCGAGGGGACAGGGGAAACTACGAGCAGTACTTC. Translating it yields CASSPRGDRGNYEQYF.

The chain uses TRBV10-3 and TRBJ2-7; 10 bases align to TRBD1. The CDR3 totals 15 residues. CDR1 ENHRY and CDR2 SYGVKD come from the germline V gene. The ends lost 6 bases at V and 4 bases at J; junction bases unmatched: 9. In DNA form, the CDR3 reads TGTGCCATCAGCTTCAACCGGGACAGGGGTTACGAGCAGTACTTC. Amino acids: CAISFNRDRGYEQYF.